The 5 T cell receptor beta chains in this list originate from one sample, sequenced in a study of T cells in Graves' hyperthyroidism and ophthalmopathy. The source material, RNA transcripts, was used to amplify TCR beta CDR3 regions. Initially, a first-round RT-PCR of the TCR CDR3 employed the HTBI primer set. TCRdb reanalysed the multiplex PCR reads using MiXCR and keeps one entry per CDR3 protein. Of roughly 700,000 distinct CDR3 sequences listed, around 15% were seen once; the top ten hold about 9.4%. Sequenced material: blood. The receptors derive from a woman in her late teens or twenties with Graves' hyperthyroidism.

Many counts were recorded for this clonotype. The chain recombines TRBV6-1 with TRBJ2-7; the D is unclear. Looked up from germline, CDR1 is MNHNS and CDR2 is SASEGT. This CDR3 has 14 amino acids. Trimming pared 6 bases from V and 2 bases from J, leaving 14 bases between. The CDR3 region is CASRPGPKAYEQYF. The CDR3 nucleotides are TGTGCCAGCAGACCGGGTCCCAAGGCCTACGAGCAGTACTTC.

This clonotype came up a few times. This rearrangement joins TRBV5-6 to TRBJ2-7, with TRBD2 matching over 9 bases. This CDR3 is 18 amino acids long. With V trimmed by 6 bases and J by 6 bases, 22 bases remained unmatched. The germline V gene encodes CDR1 SGHDT and CDR2 YYEEEE. CDR3 sequence reads: CASTKGQFSGLALSEQYF. DNA of the CDR3: TGTGCCAGCACCAAGGGACAGTTTTCGGGACTAGCTCTTTCCGAGCAGTACTTC.

The CDR3 sequence is CASSQGTGYEQFF. CDR3 in DNA: TGCGCCAGCAGCCAAGGGACAGGATACGAGCAGTTCTTC. This chain links TRBV4-3 with TRBJ2-1; 7 bases match TRBD1. The V gene end was trimmed by 1 base and the J gene end by 10 bases; junction bases not matched to a gene: 4. The CDR3 spans 13 residues. Germline CDR1 and CDR2: LGHNA and YSLEER.

This clonotype showed up many times. The J gene is TRBJ2-7, the V gene TRBV20-1; weak D call: TRBD1 (6 bases). Germline CDR1 and CDR2: DFQATT and SNEGSKA (reference sequence). This CDR3 comprises 15 residues. With 3 bases removed from V and 3 bases from J, the gap between germline ends came to 18 bases. DNA of the CDR3: TGCAGTGCTAGCCGGCGGCACCAGGGGCACTACGAGCAGTACTTC. Encoded protein: CSASRRHQGHYEQYF.

The chain uses TRBV20-1 and TRBJ2-5; weak D call: TRBD2 (6 bases). The closer fit of TRBJ2-1 to the DNA end suggests the J call may be wrong. The length of the CDR3 is 13 residues. Germline lookup yields CDR1 DFQATT and CDR2 SNEGSKA (reference sequence). The CDR3 nucleotides are TGCAGTGCTAGAGAGGAATGGGGGAGGACCCAGTTCTTC. Its translation is CSAREEWGRTQFF.